Listed here are 27 T cell receptor beta chains from one sample, sequenced in a study of CD8+CD57+ T cells in acquired aplastic anemia. Both TCR beta VDJ combination and CDR3 sequence profiling were carried out. Genomic DNA was the template for this profiling. MiXCR, run by TCRdb on the reads, gives a single entry per CDR3 protein. Here the sample spans fewer than 200,000 distinct CDR3 sequences, about 50% being singletons. Before being chosen for sequencing, patients had shown CD8+CD57+ cell expansion by flow cytometry. The specimen was sorted CD4+, CD8+, or CD8+CD57+ T cells (not recorded which) from PBMCs. These receptors all come from a human donor with aplastic anemia.

Turning to this clonotype: A single base separates this from a much larger clone, so it may be a read error. The chain links TRBV27 to TRBJ1-1; D unclear. The CDR3 is 13 amino acids. Looked up from germline, CDR1 is MNHEY and CDR2 is SMNVEV (reference sequence). V lost 6 bases and J lost 4, with 12 bases in between. The CDR3 sequence is CASSFNMGTEAFF. CDR3 sequence (DNA): TGTGCCAGCAGCTTTAATATGGGCACTGAAGCTTTCTTT.

Ten or more counts support this clonotype. V usage is TRBV7-3 and J usage is TRBJ2-7; 14 bases fit TRBD2. The CDR3 extends over 18 amino acids. The V and J ends lost 5 bases and 2 bases, in that order; junction bases with no gene match: 11. Germline values: CDR1 SGHTA, CDR2 FQGTGA. CDR3 bases: TGTGCCAGCAGCGGACTAGCGGGGGGTTTAGGGTTCACCTACGAGCAGTACTTC. Translating it yields CASSGLAGGLGFTYEQYF.

This clonotype has ten or more counts. The chain has TRBV7-9 and TRBJ2-7; no definite D call. Germline V gene sequence: CDR1 SEHNR, CDR2 FQNEAQ (reference sequence). Deletions cut 1 base from V and 0 bases from J, with 10 bases between. The CDR3 length is 15 residues. CDR3 DNA: TGTGCCAGCAGCTTAGATCCTTCTAGCTCCTACGAGCAGTACTTC. It specifies CASSLDPSSSYEQYF.

There are many counts of this clonotype. The rearrangement links TRBV24-1 to TRBJ2-3; D may correspond to TRBD1 or TRBD2 (5 bases each). The germline V and J ends were trimmed by 2 bases and 13 bases, with 12 bases remaining between them. Germline CDR1 KGHDR, CDR2 SFDVKD. The CDR3 consists of 12 residues. The CDR3 DNA reads as TGTGCCACCAGTGATTCGGGGCGGTCCAAGTATTTT. It encodes CATSDSGRSKYF.

This clonotype came up a few times. The chain links TRBV29-1 to TRBJ1-1, with 7 nucleotides matching TRBD1. The V gene's germline CDR1 is SQVTM and CDR2 ANQGSEA. The CDR3 is 14 amino acids. The trim removed 7 bases at V and 1 base at J, leaving 9 bases unmatched. The CDR3: CSAPSGTANTEAFF. CDR3 bases: TGCAGCGCCCCTTCCGGGACAGCGAACACTGAAGCTTTCTTT.

This clonotype was detected many times. This sequence joins TRBV9 and TRBJ2-7, with D possibly TRBD2 on 6 matching bases. The V end lost 0 bases, the J end lost 2 bases, and 9 bases lay between the germline ends. This CDR3 contains 14 residues. Germline CDR1 is SGDLS and CDR2 is YYNGEE. The chain's CDR3 is CASSVGGGAYEQYF. The CDR3 DNA is TGTGCCAGCAGCGTAGGGGGAGGAGCCTACGAGCAGTACTTC. Looking up the rest from reference TRBV9 and TRBJ2-7 gives the full variable domain: DSGVTQTPKHLITATGQRVTLRCSPRSGDLSVYWYQQSLDQGLQFLIQYYNGEERAKGNILERFSAQQFPDLHSELNLSSLELGDSALYFCASSVGGGAYEQYFGPGTRLTVT.

The sample holds many counts of this clonotype. The J gene is TRBJ2-2, the V gene TRBV29-1; D unresolved. V lost 5 bases and J lost 6, with 13 bases in between. The CDR3 is 13 amino acids. The germline gives CDR1 SQVTM, CDR2 ANQGSEA. Here the CDR3 reads CSVPGPGAGELFF. The CDR3 nucleotides are TGCAGCGTTCCCGGACCGGGCGCCGGGGAGCTGTTTTTT.

V is TRBV29-1 and J is TRBJ1-3; 7 positions match TRBD1. The ends lost 4 bases at V and 8 bases at J; junction bases unmatched: 5. CDR1 SQVTM and CDR2 ANQGSEA come from the germline V gene. The CDR3 is made up of 12 amino acids. The CDR3 nucleotides are TGCAGCGTTGCGGTACAGGGGCACACCATATATTTT. Residues: CSVAVQGHTIYF.

This clonotype occurred many times. As DNA, the CDR3 is TGCAGTGCTATCGTGATGGGACTAGCCGTCCACAATGAGCAGTTCTTC. This codes for CSAIVMGLAVHNEQFF. The J gene is TRBJ2-1, the V gene TRBV20-1; 9 bases agree with TRBD2. Germline V CDR1 and CDR2: DFQATT, SNEGSKA (reference sequence). The ends lost 4 bases at V and 5 bases at J; junction bases unmatched: 12. The CDR3 extends over 16 amino acids.

This clonotype was seen many times. This chain connects TRBV7-9 to TRBJ2-1, with D perhaps matching TRBD2 (7 bases). The CDR3 consists of 12 residues. Germline V gene sequence: CDR1 SEHNR, CDR2 FQNEAQ (reference sequence). Deletions cut 10 bases from V and 5 bases from J, with 12 bases between. The CDR3: CATGGQNNEQFF. The CDR3, as DNA: TGTGCCACCGGGGGGCAGAACAATGAGCAGTTCTTC.

This chain links TRBV10-3 with TRBJ2-3; 9 nucleotides line up with TRBD1. Trimming removed 10 bases from V and 4 bases from J; junction bases left unmatched: 9. CDR1 is ENHRY, CDR2 SYGVKD, per germline. The CDR3 has 14 amino acids. This CDR3 is CATLWDRAADTQYF. As DNA, the CDR3 is TGTGCCACCCTATGGGACAGGGCAGCAGATACGCAGTATTTT.

V and J are TRBV20-1 and TRBJ1-6, with D perhaps matching TRBD1 (5 bases). The germline V and J ends were trimmed by 0 bases and 4 bases, with 13 bases remaining between them. This CDR3 contains 16 residues. From germline, CDR1 is DFQATT and CDR2 SNEGSKA (reference sequence). The CDR3 spells CSARDLGQTYNSPLHF. CDR3 coding DNA: TGCAGTGCTAGAGATCTGGGGCAGACTTATAATTCACCCCTCCACTTT.

Worth noting for this clonotype: This clone may be a read error of a much larger clone one base away. The V gene is TRBV10-3, the J gene TRBJ2-1; D may be TRBD1 or TRBD2 (6 bases each). CDR1 is ENHRY, CDR2 SYGVKD, per germline. This CDR3 has 15 amino acids. V was pared by 5 bases and J by 5 bases, with 16 bases between. CDR3 loop: CAISFGGATHNEQFF. The CDR3 DNA sequence: TGTGCCATCAGTTTCGGGGGCGCGACCCACAATGAGCAGTTCTTC.

V gene TRBV9 combines with J gene TRBJ1-6; 7 bases map to TRBD1. Germline CDR1 SGDLS, CDR2 YYNGEE. V shed 3 bases and J 11 bases; nucleotides not matched to a gene: 8. The CDR3 runs 14 residues. The CDR3 region is CASSAETGTAPLHF. CDR3 coding DNA: TGTGCCAGCAGCGCCGAGACAGGGACGGCACCCCTCCACTTT.

The rearrangement joins TRBV10-3 to TRBJ2-5; no clear D gene. The CDR3 totals 14 residues. Germline lookup yields CDR1 ENHRY and CDR2 SYGVKD. V was pared by 2 bases and J by 2 bases, with 9 bases between. CDR3 sequence reads: CAISEGESQETQYF. CDR3 DNA: TGTGCCATCAGTGAGGGAGAGTCGCAAGAGACCCAGTACTTC.

On this clonotype itself: Given a much more abundant clone one base away, this may be a read error. V usage is TRBV4-2 and J usage is TRBJ2-1; 9 nucleotides match TRBD2. V dropped 4 bases and J dropped 5; count of bases not matched to a gene: 6. CDR3 size: 15 residues. Germline V lookup: CDR1 LGHNA, CDR2 YNFKEQ. The CDR3 is CASSPSGVNNNEQFF. Written as DNA, the CDR3 is TGTGCCAGCAGCCCTAGCGGGGTGAACAACAATGAGCAGTTCTTC.

This rearrangement joins TRBV20-1 to TRBJ2-1; D unclear. The CDR3 covers 14 residues. V gave up 0 bases and J gave up 9 bases, with 15 bases separating them. Germline lookup yields CDR1 DFQATT and CDR2 SNEGSKA (reference sequence). DNA of the CDR3: TGCAGTGCTAGAGATTTTAATCCTTCCCCTGAGCAGTTCTTC. Translating gives CSARDFNPSPEQFF.

This clonotype was seen more than once but under ten times. The chain carries TRBV2 and TRBJ1-5; 10 bases are a match to TRBD1. The CDR3 extends over 15 amino acids. V lost 7 bases and J lost 2; bases outside the gene matches: 5. CDR1 is SNHLY and CDR2 is FYNNEI in the germline V gene. CDR3 loop: CASNPTGGGNQPQHF. In DNA, the CDR3 is TGTGCCAGCAACCCGACAGGGGGCGGCAATCAGCCCCAGCATTTT.

The chain links TRBV6-1 to TRBJ1-3; possible D gene TRBD1, 6 bases. CDR1 is MNHNS, CDR2 SASEGT, per germline. The CDR3 has 17 residues. V lost 7 bases and J 0 bases, leaving 19 bases between the germline ends. CDR3 nucleotide sequence: TGTGCCAGCACTCGAAGGGGGGCCAGGGGCTCTGGAAACACCATATATTTT. Amino acid sequence: CASTRRGARGSGNTIYF.

This clonotype has only a few counts. The J gene is TRBJ1-2, the V gene TRBV2; D not certain. CDR3 size: 15 residues. Germline values: CDR1 SNHLY, CDR2 FYNNEI. Trimming removed 5 bases at V and 0 bases at J, with 13 bases between. The chain's CDR3 is CASSHDRTANYGYTF. DNA of the CDR3: TGTGCCAGCAGTCACGACCGGACGGCTAACTATGGCTACACCTTC.

The sample holds a few counts of this clonotype. The V call is TRBV12-3 or TRBV12-4, the J call TRBJ1-1; D might be TRBD1 (5 bases). V was cut by 6 bases and J by 1 base, with 15 bases left in between. CDR3 length: 15 residues. In DNA, the CDR3 is TGTGCCAGCAGGGTAGAATCCGGGACGAACACTGAAGCTTTCTTT. Its protein is CASRVESGTNTEAFF.

In regard to this clonotype: A read error may explain this, as a much larger clone is one base away. The chain recombines TRBV5-1 with TRBJ2-7; 11 nucleotides align to TRBD1. CDR3 length equals 15 residues. Germline lookup yields CDR1 SGHRS and CDR2 YFSETQ. The CDR3 coding sequence is TGCGCCAACAGCTTGGGACAGGGGGGCTCGTCCGAGCAGTACTTC. Translation: CANSLGQGGSSEQYF.

This clonotype turned up a few times. The chain is built from TRBV19 and TRBJ2-7; 7 bases align to TRBD1. V dropped 1 base and J dropped 3; count of bases not matched to a gene: 3. The length of the CDR3 is 14 residues. The germline gives CDR1 LNHDA, CDR2 SQIVND (reference sequence). The CDR3 is CASSIAAGGYEQYF. In nucleotides, the CDR3 is TGTGCCAGTAGTATAGCGGCAGGGGGCTACGAGCAGTACTTC.

This rearrangement joins TRBV20-1 to TRBJ2-1; 9 bases map to TRBD2. The CDR3 is 16 residues long. Losses at the gene ends were 3 bases for V and 3 bases for J; bases not matched to a gene: 9. CDR1 is DFQATT and CDR2 is SNEGSKA in the germline V gene (reference sequence). The CDR3 region has the DNA TGCAGTGCTAGTTCTCTCGCGGGAGGGCTCTACAATGAGCAGTTCTTC. Its protein product is CSASSLAGGLYNEQFF.

Worth noting for this clonotype: A much larger clonotype is one base distant, so this may be a read error. The gene calls are TRBV5-1 and TRBJ2-3; 9 nucleotides align to TRBD1. CDR3 size: 18 residues. The germline V gene encodes CDR1 SGHRS and CDR2 YFSETQ. As DNA, the CDR3 is TGCGCCAGCAGCACCAACCGGGACAGGGCTGAGAACACAGATACGCAGTGTTTT. Translating it yields CASSTNRDRAENTDTQCF.

This clonotype turned up a few times. The chain has TRBV12-3 or TRBV12-4 and TRBJ2-7, with a possible D match to TRBD2 (6 bases). The germline V and J ends were trimmed by 6 bases and 11 bases, with 20 bases remaining between them. The length of the CDR3 is 13 residues. CDR3 protein: CASRRDRSWREYF. CDR3 nucleotides: TGTGCCAGCAGACGGGACCGCTCGTGGAGGGAGTACTTC.

The V call is TRBV19, the J call TRBJ1-5; D gene unclear. V lost 2 bases, J lost 6 bases, and 11 bases lay in between. Germline CDR1 is LNHDA and CDR2 is SQIVND (reference sequence). This CDR3 region has 14 residues. CDR3 nucleotides: TGTGCCAGTAGTATACGGCAGGTTTGTCAGCCCCAGCATTTT. This gives the protein CASSIRQVCQPQHF. The variable domain in full, completed from reference TRBV19 and TRBJ1-5, reads DGGITQSPKYLFRKEGQNVTLSCEQNLNHDAMYWYRQDPGQGLRLIYYSQIVNDFQKGDIAEGYSVSREKKESFPLTVTSAQKNPTAFYLCASSIRQVCQPQHFGDGTRLSIL.